This is a list of T cell receptor beta chains from one sample in a study of tumor and adjacent non-tumor tissue in lung cancer. TCRdb independently ran MiXCR on the multiplex PCR reads; one entry per CDR3 protein. Of around 60,000 distinct CDR3 sequences listed, 61% were seen once; the top ten hold around 33%. The sequenced sample consisted of distant non-tumor lung tissue. The receptors originated from a man between 65 and 85 years old with non-small cell lung cancer. Each CDR3 is given with its conserved first and last residue. Fields, in order: J gene, clone size, V gene, D gene, CDR3 DNA, CDR3 protein. A D gene is named only where the DNA matches it firmly. Expanded clones get a size class; other rows say once, few or many, or leave the size out.

J: TRBJ1-5; size: few; V: TRBV28; D: TRBD1; DNA: TGTGCCAGCAGCCCGGGACAGGGCCTCAATCAGCCCCAGCATTTT; CDR3: CASSPGQGLNQPQHF
J: TRBJ1-2; size: NA; V: TRBV4-2; D: NA; DNA: TGTGCCAGTAGCCACCCCACTCCTCGCCGCGGTAATGGGTACACCTTC; CDR3: CASSHPTPRRGNGYTF
J: TRBJ2-4; size: many; V: TRBV7-8; D: NA; DNA: TGTGCCAGCAGCTTAGACAGCCATATTCAGTACTTC; CDR3: CASSLDSHIQYF
J: TRBJ2-6; size: NA; V: TRBV11-2; D: TRBD1; DNA: TGTGCCAGCAGCAACAGGGGTCTAAGCTCTGGGGCCAACGTCCTGTCTTTC; CDR3: CASSNRGLSSGANVLSF
J: TRBJ2-1; size: NA; V: TRBV2; D: TRBD2; DNA: TGTGCCAGCAGTGAGCCGGGACTAGCGGGGAAAAATGAGCAGTTCTTC; CDR3: CASSEPGLAGKNEQFF
J: TRBJ2-1; size: NA; V: TRBV5-1; D: TRBD2; DNA: TGCGCCAGAAAGGCGGGGGGGTACAATGAGCAGTTCTTC; CDR3: CARKAGGYNEQFF
J: TRBJ2-4; size: NA; V: TRBV11-3; D: NA; DNA: TGTGCCAGCAGCTTGGATAGGGGTAATTCCAAAAACATTCGGTACTTC; CDR3: CASSLDRGNSKNIRYF
J: TRBJ1-1; size: NA; V: TRBV12-3/TRBV12-4; D: TRBD1; DNA: TGTGTCAGCAGCCGGGGACAGATGAACAGTGAAGCTTTCTTT; CDR3: CVSSRGQMNSEAFF
J: TRBJ2-5; size: few; V: TRBV20-1; D: NA; DNA: TGCAGTGCTAGTACGGCGGGGGCCCTCCAAGAGACCCAGTACTTC; CDR3: CSASTAGALQETQYF
J: TRBJ2-3; size: many; V: TRBV29-1; D: NA; DNA: TGCAGCGTTTTGGCCAGGGGCTACACAGATACGCAGTATTTT; CDR3: CSVLARGYTDTQYF
J: TRBJ1-4; size: many; V: TRBV5-6; D: NA; DNA: TGTGCCAGCAGCTTGGAACCGTCCTCTTTTGGAGAAAAACTGTTTTTT; CDR3: CASSLEPSSFGEKLFF
J: TRBJ1-2; size: many; V: TRBV12-3/TRBV12-4; D: NA; DNA: TGTGCCATCACCAGCCCTCTAAAAGGCTACACCTTC; CDR3: CAITSPLKGYTF
J: TRBJ2-1; size: NA; V: TRBV4-2; D: NA; DNA: TGTGCCAGTAGCCAAGACTTATGTGGGGGAGGTCGGTTCTTC; CDR3: CASSQDLCGGGRFF
J: TRBJ2-5; size: many; V: TRBV7-8; D: TRBD2; DNA: TGTGCCAGCAGCCCATACAGCGGGGGGACTCAAGAGACCCAGTACTTC; CDR3: CASSPYSGGTQETQYF
J: TRBJ1-2; size: medium-sized; V: TRBV4-1; D: NA; DNA: TGCGCCAGCAGCCCAAGAGGAGCAGAGTCCCTTAACTATGGCTACACCTTC; CDR3: CASSPRGAESLNYGYTF
J: TRBJ2-3; size: NA; V: TRBV10-3; D: TRBD2; DNA: TGTGCCATCATCGGACTAGCGGGGGGTACGGATACACAGTATTTT; CDR3: CAIIGLAGGTDTQYF
J: TRBJ2-4; size: NA; V: TRBV2; D: NA; DNA: TGTGCCAGCAGTCTAGGACCAGCCTTAGTATTCAACATTCAGTGCTTC; CDR3: CASSLGPALVFNIQCF
J: TRBJ1-5; size: few; V: TRBV20-1; D: TRBD1; DNA: TGCAGTGCTAGCGATCGCGGGACAGGGTCTTTTAATCAGCCCCAGCATTTT; CDR3: CSASDRGTGSFNQPQHF
J: TRBJ2-7; size: NA; V: TRBV6-5; D: TRBD2; DNA: TGTGCCAGCAGACCCCTTAGCGGGAAGATCTACGAGCAGTACTTC; CDR3: CASRPLSGKIYEQYF
J: TRBJ2-5; size: few; V: TRBV5-1; D: NA; DNA: TGCGCCAGCAGCTTCCAGACTGATCAAGAGACCCAGTACTTC; CDR3: CASSFQTDQETQYF
J: TRBJ2-7; size: NA; V: TRBV12-3/TRBV12-4; D: NA; DNA: TGTGCCAGCAGCCCGACGGAGAAGGGGATTACCGTGCAGTACTTC; CDR3: CASSPTEKGITVQYF
J: TRBJ2-1; size: many; V: TRBV6-1; D: TRBD2; DNA: TGTGCCAGCAGTGGACTAGCGGGGATCAATGAGCAGTTCTTC; CDR3: CASSGLAGINEQFF
J: TRBJ2-6; size: NA; V: TRBV6-1; D: NA; DNA: TGTGCCAGCGGCGCCGAGGACAGCTCTGGGGCCGACGTCCTGATTTTC; CDR3: CASGAEDSSGADVLIF
J: TRBJ1-6; size: NA; V: TRBV5-6; D: NA; DNA: TGTGCAAGCAGCGTCGGGTGGGCTAATAATTCATCACTCCACTTT; CDR3: CASSVGWANNSSLHF
J: TRBJ2-1; size: NA; V: TRBV6-1; D: NA; DNA: TGTGCCAGCATTTTAGAAGTGTGGGGGTATGAGCAATTCTTC; CDR3: CASILEVWGYEQFF
J: TRBJ2-5; size: NA; V: TRBV7-8; D: NA; DNA: TGTGCCAGCAGCTTAGCGTCGAGGGCGTGGGGGCCCCAAGGGACCCAGTACTTC; CDR3: CASSLASRAWGPQGTQYF
J: TRBJ2-7; size: NA; V: TRBV7-9; D: NA; DNA: TGTGCCAGCATCCTGGGACATGAGGGGGAGTACTTC; CDR3: CASILGHEGEYF
J: TRBJ2-3; size: many; V: TRBV20-1; D: NA; DNA: TGCAGTGCGGAACCCTCCGGGGTGGATACGCAGTATTTT; CDR3: CSAEPSGVDTQYF
J: TRBJ2-6; size: NA; V: TRBV4-2; D: NA; DNA: TGTGCCATCAGTCAAGATGGGGGCTCTGGGGCCAACGTCCTGACTTTC; CDR3: CAISQDGGSGANVLTF
J: TRBJ1-5; size: NA; V: TRBV28; D: NA; DNA: TGTGCCAGCAGCCGATCGGCGACCCAGCATTTT; CDR3: CASSRSATQHF
J: TRBJ2-7; size: NA; V: TRBV20-1; D: TRBD1; DNA: TGCAGTGCTTTATACCGGGACAGGGTCCACGAGCAGTACTTC; CDR3: CSALYRDRVHEQYF
J: TRBJ2-3; size: NA; V: TRBV11-1; D: NA; DNA: TGTACCAGCAGCCAAGACAGTGGGCGAGCAGATACGCAGTATTTT; CDR3: CTSSQDSGRADTQYF
J: TRBJ2-1; size: NA; V: TRBV6-2/TRBV6-3; D: NA; DNA: TGTGCCAATACCTACGGCACGGGTTTACTTGGTAATGAGCAGTTCTTC; CDR3: CANTYGTGLLGNEQFF
J: TRBJ2-7; size: NA; V: TRBV12-3/TRBV12-4; D: TRBD1; DNA: TGTGCCAGCGGTCCCGGACAGGGAAGATGGCCCTACGAGCGGTACTTC; CDR3: CASGPGQGRWPYERYF
J: TRBJ2-3; size: few; V: TRBV20-1; D: TRBD2; DNA: TGCAGTGCCACGGGACTAGCGGGAGGCGGGACAGATACGCAGTATTTT; CDR3: CSATGLAGGGTDTQYF
J: TRBJ2-3; size: NA; V: TRBV4-1; D: NA; DNA: TGCGCCAGCAGCCAACTGGTGGGTAGCAATCAGCCCCAGTATTTT; CDR3: CASSQLVGSNQPQYF
J: TRBJ1-1; size: many; V: TRBV20-1; D: NA; DNA: TGCAGTGCTAGTAAATATGAAGCTTTCTTT; CDR3: CSASKYEAFF
J: TRBJ2-2; size: NA; V: TRBV20-1; D: NA; DNA: TGCAGTGCTAGAGATCGGGCAGGGGTGAAGTTCGGGGAGCTGTTTTTT; CDR3: CSARDRAGVKFGELFF
J: TRBJ2-7; size: NA; V: TRBV20-1; D: NA; DNA: TGCGGTGTCCTGACTCAGGGAAACGAGCAGTACTTC; CDR3: CGVLTQGNEQYF
J: TRBJ2-3; size: NA; V: TRBV12-3/TRBV12-4; D: NA; DNA: TGTGACAGCAGAGACATAGCAGATACGCAGTATTTC; CDR3: CDSRDIADTQYF
J: TRBJ1-2; size: NA; V: TRBV10-3; D: NA; DNA: TGTGCCATGAGTGCAGGGGAGGGTGTCTACACCTTC; CDR3: CAMSAGEGVYTF
J: TRBJ1-1; size: NA; V: TRBV5-1; D: NA; DNA: TGCGCTAGCAGCTTGGCAAGGGCAAGGGCTATAGAAGCTTTCTTT; CDR3: CASSLARARAIEAFF
J: TRBJ2-2; size: few; V: TRBV6-2/TRBV6-3; D: TRBD1; DNA: TGTGCCAGCAGCGGAGTAGACAGGGGGGAAACCGGGGAGCTGTTTTTT; CDR3: CASSGVDRGETGELFF
J: TRBJ2-5; size: NA; V: TRBV11-2; D: TRBD2; DNA: TGTGACAGCAGCTCCAGGGAGGGCCAAGAGACCCGGTACTTC; CDR3: CDSSSREGQETRYF
J: TRBJ1-5; size: NA; V: TRBV9; D: TRBD1; DNA: TGTGCCAGCAGCGCAGGGACAGACAATCAGCCCCAGCATTTT; CDR3: CASSAGTDNQPQHF
J: TRBJ2-2; size: many; V: TRBV11-2; D: NA; DNA: TGTGCCAGCAGGGCTACCTCGGGACTTTACACCGGGGAGCTGTTTTTT; CDR3: CASRATSGLYTGELFF
J: TRBJ2-5; size: NA; V: TRBV11-2; D: NA; DNA: TGTGCCAGCAGCTTACGTCGCGCGTCGAGGGGGGAGACCCGGTACTTC; CDR3: CASSLRRASRGETRYF
J: TRBJ1-3; size: NA; V: TRBV28; D: NA; DNA: TGTGCCACCAAAGATGGGGGGTCGTGGAACACCATATATTTT; CDR3: CATKDGGSWNTIYF
J: TRBJ1-4; size: many; V: TRBV7-9; D: NA; DNA: TGTGCCAGCAGCTTAGCGCCGGGAGTGGAAAAACTGTTTTTT; CDR3: CASSLAPGVEKLFF
J: TRBJ2-5; size: NA; V: TRBV11-2; D: NA; DNA: TGTGCCAGCAGACCCTACCCTGGGACCGCGTACCGAGAGACCCAGTACTTC; CDR3: CASRPYPGTAYRETQYF
J: TRBJ2-1; size: NA; V: TRBV6-2/TRBV6-3; D: NA; DNA: TGTGCCAGTACCTACGGCACTGGCTTACTTGGCTATGAGCAGATCTTC; CDR3: CASTYGTGLLGYEQIF
J: TRBJ2-2; size: NA; V: TRBV6-5; D: TRBD1; DNA: TGTGCCAGTAGATTTTCCGGGACAGGGGTGTACGTCGGGGAGCTGTTTTTT; CDR3: CASRFSGTGVYVGELFF
J: TRBJ2-7; size: NA; V: TRBV5-1; D: NA; DNA: TGCGCCAGCAGCTTGGAGGGGAACGAGCAGTACTTC; CDR3: CASSLEGNEQYF
J: TRBJ2-7; size: NA; V: TRBV12-3/TRBV12-4; D: TRBD2; DNA: TGTGCCACTAGCGGGAGCGGTTTTTACGGGCAGTACTTC; CDR3: CATSGSGFYGQYF
J: TRBJ2-3; size: many; V: TRBV11-2; D: NA; DNA: TGTGCCAGCAGCTTAGGGGGGAGATTAGATACGCAGTATTTT; CDR3: CASSLGGRLDTQYF
J: TRBJ2-1; size: NA; V: TRBV29-1; D: NA; DNA: TGCAGCGTCGTCGGGACGGTGACCTACAATGAGCGGTTCTTC; CDR3: CSVVGTVTYNERFF
J: TRBJ1-3; size: NA; V: TRBV20-1; D: TRBD1; DNA: TGCAGTGCGGGTGACAGGGAGGTTGGAAACGCCATTTATTTT; CDR3: CSAGDREVGNAIYF
J: TRBJ2-7; size: NA; V: TRBV11-1; D: NA; DNA: TGTGCCAGCAGCTTAGGACCGGGTACGAGCTCCTACGAGCAGTACTTC; CDR3: CASSLGPGTSSYEQYF
J: TRBJ2-7; size: NA; V: TRBV4-1; D: NA; DNA: TGCGCCAACAGCCAAGCAGACAGCTTCTACGAGCAGTACTTC; CDR3: CANSQADSFYEQYF